The rows below give T cell receptor beta chains drawn from one sample of a study of vaccination and CD4 T cells after COVID-19. TCRdb processed the PCR reads anew with MiXCR; each CDR3 protein has one entry. In the table there are approximately 22,000 distinct CDR3 sequences, 62% of which are singletons. Their antigens are not known. The sequencing input was CD4+ T cells from blood, cultured in vitro. The receptors here all came from a human donor who had recovered from COVID-19. The CDR3 runs from the conserved cysteine through the conserved F or W. Fields, in order: CDR3 protein, CDR3 DNA, V gene, D gene, CDR3 length, clone size, J gene. A D gene is named only where the DNA matches it firmly. Some rows have no size entry. The others give once, few or many, or a class for an expanded clone.

CASRLYGGSATDTQYF TGTGCCAGCCGCCTCTACGGGGGTTCTGCCACAGATACGCAGTATTTT TRBV6-1 - 16 few TRBJ2-3
CSARTQGIGNQPQHF TGCAGTGCTAGAACACAGGGAATCGGTAATCAGCCCCAGCATTTT TRBV20-1 - 15 few TRBJ1-5
CSARDLGTQYF TGCAGTGCTAGGGATCTAGGTACGCAGTATTTT TRBV20-1 - 11 - TRBJ2-3
CASFNPTLGNTIYF TGTGCCAGCTTCAATCCAACACTAGGAAACACCATATATTTT TRBV6-1 - 14 once TRBJ1-3
CASSSPGGPSYGYTF TGTGCCAGCAGTTCCCCGGGGGGCCCCTCCTATGGCTACACCTTC TRBV28 - 15 - TRBJ1-2
CAWRIFGEQYF TGTGCCTGGCGTATCTTTGGGGAGCAGTACTTC TRBV30 - 11 - TRBJ2-7
CASRRRGSYEQYF TGTGCCAGCCGGCGGCGGGGGTCCTACGAGCAGTACTTC TRBV2 TRBD2 13 - TRBJ2-7
CSATRQLARLYHEQYF TGCAGTGCAACTAGACAGCTAGCGCGTCTTTATCACGAGCAGTACTTC TRBV20-1 - 16 - TRBJ2-7
CASSSTGGYQNYGYTF TGCGCCAGCAGCTCGACAGGGGGATACCAGAACTATGGCTACACCTTC TRBV5-1 TRBD1 16 few TRBJ1-2
CASKSGRRADTQYF TGTGCCAGCAAATCGGGACGGAGGGCAGATACGCAGTATTTT TRBV6-1 - 14 - TRBJ2-3
CASSAYGPQANYGYTF TGTGCCAGCAGCGCCTACGGACCGCAAGCTAACTATGGCTACACCTTC TRBV27 - 16 - TRBJ1-2
CASSYLSGNTIYF TGTGCCAGCAGTTACCTCTCTGGAAACACCATATATTTT TRBV6-5 - 13 - TRBJ1-3
CASSSAGPAKDEQYF TGTGCCAGCAGTTCCGCAGGGCCAGCCAAGGACGAGCAGTACTTC TRBV6-2/TRBV6-3 - 15 - TRBJ2-7
CSARDPGDHNYGYTF TGCAGTGCTAGAGATCCCGGGGATCATAACTATGGCTACACCTTC TRBV20-1 - 15 - TRBJ1-2
CASNPGTGPYEQYF TGTGCCAGCAACCCCGGGACGGGGCCCTACGAGCAGTACTTC TRBV28 - 14 - TRBJ2-7
CASSLGGSLYTQYF TGTGCCAGCAGTTTGGGCGGGAGCTTATATACGCAGTATTTT TRBV12-3/TRBV12-4 TRBD2 14 - TRBJ2-3
CATSDPLTASQPQHF TGTGCCACCAGTGACCCGCTGACAGCTAGTCAGCCCCAGCATTTT TRBV24-1 - 15 - TRBJ1-5
CATSREIRATNEKLFF TGTGCCACCAGCAGAGAGATCCGTGCGACTAATGAAAAACTGTTTTTT TRBV15 - 16 - TRBJ1-4
CATSRGGWEEWASGNTDTQYF TGTGCCACCAGCAGAGGAGGTTGGGAGGAGTGGGCTAGCGGAAACACAGATACGCAGTATTTT TRBV15 TRBD2 21 - TRBJ2-3
CASRTGLNQPQHF TGTGCCAGCAGGACAGGCCTCAATCAGCCCCAGCATTTT TRBV6-1 - 13 few TRBJ1-5